The 6 T cell receptor beta chains below come from one sample, sequenced in a study of response to subunit inactivated influenza vaccine. Each CDR3 protein is one row after TCRdb ran MiXCR on the RT-PCR reads. Here the sample spans 560,000 or so distinct CDR3 sequences, 6.5% to 8% being singletons. The material was PBMCs from blood, obtained roughly 24 months after vaccination. Source of these receptors: a man between 50 and 70 years old who received an inactivated influenza vaccine.

This clonotype was seen a handful of times. V and J are TRBV24-1 and TRBJ2-5; the D gene is possibly TRBD1 (5 bases). Germline-derived CDR1 and CDR2 are KGHDR and SFDVKD. Trimming shortened V by 4 bases and J by 5 bases, and 13 bases separated the two germline ends. CDR3 length equals 14 residues. The CDR3: CATSDQTVWETQYF. The CDR3 coding sequence is TGTGCCACCAGTGACCAGACAGTCTGGGAGACCCAGTACTTC.

The CDR3 reads CASSPSPTSGFYNEQFF. The CDR3 DNA reads TGTGCCAGCAGCCCGTCACCGACTAGCGGATTCTACAATGAGCAGTTCTTC. V gene TRBV5-5 combines with J gene TRBJ2-1; 9 nucleotides line up with TRBD2. This CDR3 has 17 amino acids. V shed 4 bases, J shed 3 bases, and the junction held 11 bases outside the gene matches. Germline CDR1 and CDR2: SGHKS and YYEKEE (reference sequence).

In regard to this clonotype: At one end, the junction sequence differs from germline, possibly due to a read error. This chain connects TRBV6-1 to TRBJ2-4; D is perhaps TRBD2 (7 bases). Looked up from germline, CDR1 is MNHNS and CDR2 is SASEGT. CDR3 length: 15 residues. Here the CDR3 reads CASSEGGGGENIQYF. The CDR3 DNA follows: TGTGCCAGCAGCGAAGGTGGAGGGGGGGAAAACATTCAGTACTTC.

This clonotype was detected only a few times. The chain joins TRBV4-3 to TRBJ2-1, with 7 bases identical to TRBD2. The germline V gene encodes CDR1 LGHNA and CDR2 YSLEER. The junction had 2 bases not matched to a gene; V was cut back by 1 base and J by 2 bases. This CDR3 region has 15 residues. The CDR3 here is CASSQAAGAYNEQFF. Here the CDR3 DNA reads TGCGCCAGCAGCCAAGCGGCGGGGGCCTACAATGAGCAGTTCTTC.

The V and J genes are TRBV20-1 and TRBJ2-7; D may correspond to TRBD1 or TRBD2 (5 bases each). V lost 6 bases and J lost 5, with 20 bases in between. Per germline, CDR1 DFQATT and CDR2 SNEGSKA (reference sequence). This CDR3 is built from 14 residues. CDR3 loop: CSADDMGVRDEQYF. DNA for the CDR3: TGCAGTGCGGACGATATGGGGGTTCGCGACGAGCAGTACTTC.

The rearrangement links TRBV21-1 to TRBJ2-2; the listed D gene, TRBD2, was not tested against the DNA. TRBV21-1 is a pseudogene locus. There are 18 residues in the CDR3. CDR3 DNA sequence: TGTGCCAGCAGTGGGAAACGACTAGCGGGAGGGCGAACCGGGGAGCTGTTTTTT. Encoded protein: CASSGKRLAGGRTGELFF.